These 26 T cell receptor beta chains share one sample of origin, sequenced in a study of blood T cell repertoires in COVID-19. Clones were sequenced by immunoSEQ multiplex PCR, and TCRdb holds only the in-frame ones, with some missing. The sample contains 70,000 or so clones, 88% of which appear only once. The sequenced sample consisted of peripheral blood. The receptors were sampled from a human donor in a cohort sampled during active COVID-19.

This clone was counted between two and nine times. The V gene is TRBV5-4, the J gene TRBJ2-7; D gene ambiguous. Between the trimmed V and J ends, which lost 4 bases and 5 bases, there was a span of 16 bases. Per germline, CDR1 SGHNT and CDR2 YYREEE (reference sequence). This CDR3 spans 14 amino acids. As DNA, the CDR3 is TGTGCCAGCAGCCGAGGAAGCACGCGAAACGAGCAGTACTTC. This codes for CASSRGSTRNEQYF.

The chain carries TRBV5-8 and TRBJ2-1, with TRBD2 identical over 11 bases. Germline CDR1 and CDR2: SGHTS and YDEGEE. This CDR3 has 15 amino acids. V dropped 0 bases and J dropped 5; count of bases not matched to a gene: 1. The CDR3, as DNA: TGTGCCAGCAGCTTGGGACTAGCGGGAAACAATGAGCAGTTCTTC. It is translated as CASSLGLAGNNEQFF.

This chain joins TRBV25-1 and TRBJ2-2; 8 nucleotides line up with TRBD1. CDR3 length: 15 residues. Germline CDR1 is MGHDK and CDR2 is SYGVNS. Trimming at V came to 2 bases and at J to 6 bases, leaving 5 bases not matched to a gene. For the CDR3, the DNA is TGTGCCAGCAGTGAAAATACAGGGGGATCCGGGGAGCTGTTTTTT. It is translated as CASSENTGGSGELFF.

The chain employs TRBV5-1 and TRBJ2-1, with TRBD2 matching 9 bases. CDR1 and CDR2 from the germline V gene are SGHRS and YFSETQ. Trimming cost V 7 bases and J 2 bases; bases outside gene matches: 7. The CDR3 has 15 amino acids. Written as DNA, the CDR3 is TGCGCCAGCGGGTTAGCGGGAGACGCCTACAATGAGCAGTTCTTC. Its protein is CASGLAGDAYNEQFF.

This clone occurred once. This chain links TRBV21-1 with TRBJ1-2; the table's D gene call, TRBD1, was not cross checked with the DNA. TRBV21-1 is shown as a pseudogene. The CDR3 contains 15 residues. The CDR3 DNA sequence: TGTGCCAGCAGCAAAGGAAAGGGGGACGAAGACGGCTACACCTTC. It codes for CASSKGKGDEDGYTF.

The genes are TRBV27 and TRBJ1-4; tentatively, D is TRBD1 (6 bases). The CDR3 extends over 15 amino acids. The germline V gene has CDR1 MNHEY and CDR2 SMNVEV (reference sequence). Trimming removed 8 bases from V and 7 bases from J, with 20 bases in between. In DNA, the CDR3 is TGTGCCAGCCGGGGGTGGGGGGGCCAGAGTGAAAAACTGTTTTTT. Encoded protein: CASRGWGGQSEKLFF.

This clone was seen a single time. J is TRBJ2-3 and V is TRBV6-5; no firm D call. This CDR3 has 13 residues. Trimming removed 6 bases from V and 4 bases from J, with 11 bases in between. Germline V gene sequence: CDR1 MNHEY, CDR2 SVGAGI. CDR3: CASSLGHPDTQYF. In nucleotides, the CDR3 is TGTGCCAGCAGCTTGGGCCATCCAGATACGCAGTATTTT.

The chain combines TRBV19 with TRBJ2-3; 11 bases match TRBD2. CDR3 size: 16 residues. CDR1 LNHDA and CDR2 SQIVND come from the germline V gene (reference sequence). V lost 5 bases to trimming and J lost 1 base; unmatched junction nucleotides: 5. Written as DNA, the CDR3 is TGTGCCAGTAGTGACCTAGCGGGAGGTGGCACAGATACGCAGTATTTT. It is translated as CASSDLAGGGTDTQYF.

J is TRBJ2-5 and V is TRBV7-9; weak D call: TRBD1 (6 bases). With 5 bases removed from V and 3 bases from J, the gap between germline ends came to 22 bases. Germline lookup yields CDR1 SEHNR and CDR2 FQNEAQ (reference sequence). This CDR3 is built from 17 residues. In DNA, the CDR3 is TGTGCCAGCAGCCCAAACCTGGACAGAGTCTTAAAAGAGACCCAGTACTTC. Translating gives CASSPNLDRVLKETQYF.

CDR3 DNA sequence: TGCGCCAGCAGCTTGGTGGGAGGCCGGCAGGCGCAGTATTTT. Protein product: CASSLVGGRQAQYF. The V call is TRBV5-1, the J call TRBJ2-3; D perhaps matches TRBD2 (6 bases). CDR3 size: 14 residues. CDR1 is SGHRS, CDR2 YFSETQ, per germline. V was cut by 0 bases and J by 10 bases, with 15 bases left in between.

The V gene is TRBV27, the J gene TRBJ1-5, with TRBD1 as a possible D gene (6 bases). The CDR3 consists of 14 residues. Germline CDR1 is MNHEY and CDR2 is SMNVEV (reference sequence). Trimming removed 4 bases at V and 0 bases at J, with 7 bases between. CDR3 residues: CASSYRDSNQPQHF. The CDR3 nucleotides read TGTGCCAGCAGTTACAGGGATAGCAATCAGCCCCAGCATTTT.

J is TRBJ2-1 and V is TRBV5-3; D might be TRBD2 (6 bases). TRBV5-3 is an ORF, and what it does is uncertain. The ends were cut back, 0 bases at V and 5 bases at J, with 12 bases in the middle. CDR3 length: 15 residues. The CDR3 region is CARSLGFGGNNEQFF. The CDR3 DNA follows: TGTGCCAGAAGCTTGGGGTTTGGGGGGAACAATGAGCAGTTCTTC.

This clone is a singleton in its sample. The chain couples TRBV6-6 to TRBJ2-7; no clear D gene. In germline, CDR1 is MNHNY, CDR2 SVGAGI (reference sequence). The CDR3 is 13 residues long. Trimming took 3 bases from V and 4 from J, leaving 10 bases between them. CDR3 in amino acids: CASSYGQVYEQYF. DNA of the CDR3: TGTGCCAGCAGTTATGGGCAGGTTTACGAGCAGTACTTC.

This chain uses TRBV15 with TRBJ2-7; 7 bases are shared with TRBD2. The CDR3 loop spans 13 amino acids. The germline CDR1 and CDR2 sequences are LNHNV and YYDKDF (reference sequence). The V and J ends lost 3 bases and 6 bases, in that order; junction bases with no gene match: 5. The CDR3 loop is CATSRRLAGEQYV. The DNA of the CDR3 is TGTGCCACCAGCAGGAGACTAGCCGGCGAGCAGTACGTC.

The V call is TRBV5-1, the J call TRBJ2-2; 7 bases align to TRBD1. After removal of 3 bases from V and 4 bases from J, the junction contained 6 bases not matched to a gene. The CDR3 is 15 amino acids. Per the germline V gene, CDR1 is SGHRS and CDR2 is YFSETQ. In DNA form, the CDR3 reads TGCGCCAGCAGCTCGACAGGGAAAGGCACCGGGGAGCTGTTTTTT. It yields the protein CASSSTGKGTGELFF.

The chain is built from TRBV3-1 (or the pseudogene TRBV3-2) and TRBJ2-3; D possibly corresponds to TRBD1 (6 bases). There are 12 residues in the CDR3. Trimming shortened V by 2 bases and J by 14 bases, and 14 bases separated the two germline ends. Germline V CDR1 and CDR2: LGHDT, YNNKEL (reference sequence). The CDR3 spells CASSQRGIHLYF. CDR3 nucleotide sequence: TGTGCCAGCAGCCAAAGGGGGATACACCTGTATTTT.

J is TRBJ2-3 and V is TRBV28; the D gene is possibly TRBD1 (7 bases). The CDR3 is made up of 15 amino acids. V shed 6 bases and J shed 2 bases, with 15 bases lying between them. Germline V lookup: CDR1 MDHEN, CDR2 SYDVKM. CDR3 nucleotides: TGTGCCAGCAGATCAGGGGGGACGGACACAGATACGCAGTATTTT. It is translated as CASRSGGTDTDTQYF.

This chain uses TRBV7-9 with TRBJ2-1; 9 nucleotides line up with TRBD2. From germline, CDR1 is SEHNR and CDR2 FQNEAQ (reference sequence). V lost 7 bases and J lost 3; bases outside the gene matches: 4. This CDR3 is built from 14 residues. The CDR3 coding sequence is TGTGCCAGCACCCTTAGCGGGAGCTACAATGAGCAGTTCTTC. It translates to CASTLSGSYNEQFF.

This chain uses TRBV28 with TRBJ1-1, with 7 bases lining up with TRBD1. Germline V gives CDR1 MDHEN, CDR2 SYDVKM. The CDR3 totals 16 residues. V shed 4 bases, J shed 3 bases, and the junction held 11 bases outside the gene matches. The CDR3 region has the DNA TGTGCCAGCAGTTCCCATTGGGACAGTGAGGACACTGAAGCTTTCTTT. It is translated as CASSSHWDSEDTEAFF.

The sample holds one count of this clone. The chain has TRBV7-2 and TRBJ1-5, with D maybe TRBD1 (5 bases). This CDR3 comprises 15 residues. Trimming pared 5 bases from V and 0 bases from J, leaving 11 bases between. Germline V CDR1 and CDR2: SGHTA, FQGNSA. The CDR3, as DNA: TGTGCCAGCAGCCCGTTAGGGGATAGCAATCAGCCCCAGCATTTT. It encodes CASSPLGDSNQPQHF.

The chain links TRBV11-2 to TRBJ1-1; TRBD1 might be the D (5 bases). V shed 1 base and J shed 4 bases, with 10 bases lying between them. The CDR3 has 14 amino acids. Germline loops: CDR1 SGHAT, CDR2 FQNNGV. The CDR3 coding sequence is TGTGCCAGCAGCTTAGTGGGGCAGCGCACTGAAGCTTTCTTT. This sequence encodes CASSLVGQRTEAFF. The variable domain in full, completed from reference TRBV11-2 and TRBJ1-1, reads EAGVAQSPRYKIIEKRQSVAFWCNPISGHATLYWYQQILGQGPKLLIQFQNNGVVDDSQLPKDRFSAERLKGVDSTLKIQPAKLEDSAVYLCASSLVGQRTEAFFGQGTRLTVV.

J is TRBJ1-2 and V is TRBV3-1 (or the pseudogene TRBV3-2); 7 nucleotides match TRBD1. Trimming at V came to 4 bases and at J to 2 bases, leaving 4 bases not matched to a gene. The germline gives CDR1 LGHDT, CDR2 YNNKEL (reference sequence). The CDR3 consists of 14 residues. The CDR3 spells CASSPRQGNYGYTF. The CDR3 DNA reads TGTGCCAGCAGCCCCCGACAGGGCAACTATGGCTACACCTTC.

The rearrangement uses TRBV7-2 and TRBJ1-6, with D tentatively TRBD1 (6 bases). The V end lost 3 bases, the J end lost 8 bases, and 17 bases lay between the germline ends. The CDR3 extends over 16 amino acids. Germline V CDR1 and CDR2: SGHTA, FQGNSA. CDR3 residues: CASSFSRGGSDSPLHF. The CDR3 DNA is TGTGCCAGCAGCTTCAGTCGGGGGGGCTCAGATTCACCCCTCCACTTT.

The table lists this clone with a few counts. The CDR3 nucleotides are TGTGCCAGCAGCCCGGACAGGGGGCCTCGGAATGAGCAGTTCTTC. This translates into CASSPDRGPRNEQFF. J is TRBJ2-1 and V is TRBV7-9, with 11 bases identical to TRBD1. This CDR3 comprises 15 residues. CDR1 and CDR2 from the germline V gene are SEHNR and FQNEAQ (reference sequence). V trimming: 5 bases; J trimming: 7 bases; junction bases outside the gene matches: 7.

The CDR3 loop is CASSILGLANTGELFF. For the CDR3, the DNA is TGTGCCAGTAGTATATTAGGACTTGCGAACACCGGGGAGCTGTTTTTT. The rearrangement joins TRBV19 to TRBJ2-2; TRBD2 is a possible D gene (5 bases). Between the trimmed V and J ends, which lost 2 bases and 0 bases, there was a span of 10 bases. CDR3 length: 16 residues. Germline loops: CDR1 LNHDA, CDR2 SQIVND (reference sequence).

The rearrangement joins TRBV5-1 to TRBJ2-3; 7 positions agree with TRBD1. Germline CDR1 is SGHRS and CDR2 is YFSETQ. This CDR3 spans 15 amino acids. V shed 0 bases, J shed 4 bases, and the junction held 5 bases outside the gene matches. CDR3 loop: CASSLEGAKADTQYF. The CDR3 DNA sequence: TGCGCCAGCAGCTTGGAGGGGGCGAAGGCAGATACGCAGTATTTT.